This TCR beta chain was identified during a study of spatial heterogeneity in lung cancer. Overall study: Researchers sequenced follow-up PBMC samples if they had them, and these came a median of approximately 2 years after resection. Sequence detection consistently recorded a greater number of beta-chain than alpha-chain sequences.

Carried by each TCR cDNA molecule was a unique molecular identifier. TCRdb analysed the 5' RACE reads with MiXCR anew, one entry per CDR3 protein. This sample has 110,000 or so distinct CDR3 sequences; more than 10% occur once, and the top ten carry less than 25%. Germline loops: CDR1 DFQATT, CDR2 SNEGSKA (reference sequence). Deletions cut 3 bases from V and 8 bases from J, with 11 bases between. The CDR3 has 12 residues. Documented time point: blood at routine non-recurrence follow-up after resection. The sequenced material consisted of unsorted whole RNA from tumor, nontumor lung or frozen PBMC. Specimen: PBMCs, collected at follow-up. The origin of this receptor is a female donor with early-stage non-small cell lung cancer. This chain joins TRBV20-1 and TRBJ1-5; D is possibly TRBD1 (6 bases). CDR3: CSASAGGKPQHF. CDR3 nucleotides: TGCAGTGCTAGCGCGGGGGGCAAGCCCCAGCATTTT.